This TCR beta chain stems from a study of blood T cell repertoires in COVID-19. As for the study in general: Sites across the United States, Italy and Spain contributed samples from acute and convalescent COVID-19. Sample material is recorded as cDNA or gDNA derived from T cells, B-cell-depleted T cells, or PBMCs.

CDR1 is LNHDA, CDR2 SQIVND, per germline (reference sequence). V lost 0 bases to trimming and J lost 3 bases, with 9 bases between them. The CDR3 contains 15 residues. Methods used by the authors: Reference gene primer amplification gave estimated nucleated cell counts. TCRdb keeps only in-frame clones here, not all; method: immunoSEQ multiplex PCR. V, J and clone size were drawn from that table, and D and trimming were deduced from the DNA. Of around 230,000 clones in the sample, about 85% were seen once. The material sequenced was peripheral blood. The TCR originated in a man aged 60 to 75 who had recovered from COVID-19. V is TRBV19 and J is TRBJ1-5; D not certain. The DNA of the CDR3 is TGTGCCAGTAGTATAGATCTAAGCCTCAATCAGCCCCAGCATTTT. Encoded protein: CASSIDLSLNQPQHF.